These 31 T cell receptor beta chains share one sample of origin, sequenced in a study of identical twins. Each CDR3 protein gets one entry after TCRdb re-called the 5' RACE reads with MiXCR. The sample holds about 470,000 distinct CDR3 sequences, about 24% seen once. This sample was also put to use in a study of T cells expressing NK-cell markers.

The sequencing sample was made of CD4+ T cells sorted from blood. The receptor set was obtained from a woman younger than 30 in good health.

The V and J genes are TRBV3-1 and TRBJ2-3; D gene unclear. Trimming stripped 0 bases from V and 5 bases from J, with 6 bases between. Germline values: CDR1 LGHDT, CDR2 YNNKEL (reference sequence). The CDR3 length is 13 residues. The CDR3, as DNA: TGTGCCAGCAGCCAAGATGTCGAAGATACGCAGTATTTT. As protein: CASSQDVEDTQYF.

This clonotype was seen repeatedly, ten times or more. The chain combines TRBV7-2 with TRBJ1-4, with D perhaps TRBD1 (5 bases). The ends were cut back, 3 bases at V and 5 bases at J, with 13 bases in the middle. The germline gives CDR1 SGHTA, CDR2 FQGNSA. This CDR3 contains 15 residues. CDR3 bases: TGTGCCAGCAGCTTGGCGGGGGGAGCCAATGAAAAACTGTTTTTT. This translates into CASSLAGGANEKLFF.

This clonotype was found a few times. This chain joins TRBV7-2 and TRBJ2-7; D remains ambiguous. The CDR3 is made up of 12 amino acids. Trimming shortened V by 3 bases and J by 6 bases, and 9 bases separated the two germline ends. From germline, CDR1 is SGHTA and CDR2 FQGNSA. Here the CDR3 DNA reads TGTGCCAGCAGCTTTACGTGGGGCGAGCAGTACTTC. As protein: CASSFTWGEQYF.

The genes are TRBV7-2 and TRBJ2-6; 7 bases match TRBD2. The germline gives CDR1 SGHTA, CDR2 FQGNSA. Germline trimming cut 5 bases from V and 13 bases from J; bases unmatched to any gene: 14. The CDR3 sequence is 15 residues long. The CDR3 sequence is CASSLYTSVVSVLTF. The CDR3 nucleotides are TGTGCCAGCAGCCTTTACACTAGCGTGGTCTCGGTCCTGACTTTC.

Only a few counts were recorded for this clonotype. The gene calls are TRBV5-1 and TRBJ2-5, with no clear D. Trimming pared 4 bases from V and 1 base from J, leaving 11 bases between. There are 14 residues in the CDR3. Germline V lookup: CDR1 SGHRS, CDR2 YFSETQ. The CDR3 DNA reads as TGCGCCAGCAGCCAGACGGCAATCCAAGAGACCCAGTACTTC. Translation: CASSQTAIQETQYF.

The table lists this clonotype with a few counts. The rearrangement links TRBV11-2 to TRBJ2-7, with D possibly TRBD2 on 6 matching bases. V was clipped by 5 bases and J by 3 bases, with 17 bases between them. Per germline, CDR1 SGHAT and CDR2 FQNNGV. The CDR3 length is 15 residues. CDR3 loop: CASSPLLRGNYEQYF. The CDR3 DNA is TGTGCCAGCAGCCCCCTTCTCCGGGGGAACTACGAGCAGTACTTC. Filled out from reference TRBV11-2 and TRBJ2-7, the complete variable domain reads EAGVAQSPRYKIIEKRQSVAFWCNPISGHATLYWYQQILGQGPKLLIQFQNNGVVDDSQLPKDRFSAERLKGVDSTLKIQPAKLEDSAVYLCASSPLLRGNYEQYFGPGTRLTVT.

This clonotype has a handful of counts. The chain carries TRBV4-1 and TRBJ2-1; 8 nucleotides align to TRBD2. This CDR3 is built from 17 residues. Germline CDR1 and CDR2: MGHRA and YSYEKL. Trimming at V came to 0 bases and at J to 8 bases, leaving 12 bases not matched to a gene. CDR3 in amino acids: CASSQDPPSGSWDEQFF. The CDR3 coding sequence is TGCGCCAGCAGCCAAGATCCCCCAAGCGGGAGTTGGGATGAGCAGTTCTTC.

This clonotype was counted between two and nine times. The genes are TRBV6-5 and TRBJ2-1; 7 bases line up with TRBD2. From germline, CDR1 is MNHEY and CDR2 SVGAGI. The CDR3 spans 16 residues. With V trimmed by 2 bases and J by 6 bases, 10 bases remained unmatched. CDR3: CASSYGRREYSNEQFF. In nucleotides, the CDR3 is TGTGCCAGCAGTTACGGACGGCGGGAGTATAGCAATGAGCAGTTCTTC.

This clonotype was detected a few times. This chain joins TRBV15 and TRBJ2-3; D ambiguous. The germline CDR1 and CDR2 sequences are LNHNV and YYDKDF (reference sequence). Trimming took 0 bases from V and 3 from J, leaving 7 bases between them. The CDR3 consists of 14 residues. In DNA form, the CDR3 reads TGTGCCACCAGCAGAGATTTGAAAACAGATACGCAGTATTTT. Translating gives CATSRDLKTDTQYF.

This clonotype has just a few counts. The chain uses TRBV12-3 or TRBV12-4 and TRBJ2-7; TRBD2 agrees at 9 bases. This CDR3 region has 14 residues. With 7 bases clipped from V and 6 bases from J, the junction kept 10 bases outside the gene matches. CDR3 sequence (DNA): TGTGCCAGCACCTGGGGGACTAGCCGCTCCGAGCAGTACTTC. Its translation: CASTWGTSRSEQYF.

This clonotype was picked up a small number of times. The J gene is TRBJ2-1, the V gene TRBV11-3, with 7 bases lining up with TRBD2. Germline-derived CDR1 and CDR2 are SGHNT and YENEEA. V dropped 4 bases and J dropped 8; count of bases not matched to a gene: 8. The CDR3 totals 14 residues. CDR3 protein: CASSSGGSGYEQFF. Here the CDR3 DNA reads TGTGCCAGCAGCTCGGGCGGGAGTGGGTATGAGCAGTTCTTC.

The DNA for the CDR3 is TGTGCCAGCCAAAGGACTAGCGGGGGAAACAATGAGCAGTTCTTC. Encoded protein: CASQRTSGGNNEQFF. The chain uses TRBV27 and TRBJ2-1; 13 bases line up with TRBD2. Germline V gene sequence: CDR1 MNHEY, CDR2 SMNVEV (reference sequence). The CDR3 length is 15 residues. V lost 8 bases, J lost 5 bases, and 6 bases stayed unmatched.

The V call is TRBV12-3 or TRBV12-4, the J call TRBJ2-3; 7 bases map to TRBD1. This CDR3 comprises 12 residues. The trim removed 5 bases at V and 10 bases at J, leaving 6 bases unmatched. CDR3 sequence: CASSNDRAAQYF. CDR3 sequence (DNA): TGTGCCAGCAGTAATGACAGGGCGGCGCAGTATTTT.

V usage is TRBV12-3 or TRBV12-4 and J usage is TRBJ2-1; tentatively, D is TRBD2 (6 bases). There are 14 residues in the CDR3. V was pared by 7 bases and J by 10 bases, with 20 bases between. The CDR3 DNA reads as TGTGCCAGCACCTCTCGACTAGGATCCCTCGAGCAGTTCTTC. Its translation is CASTSRLGSLEQFF.

The chain links TRBV7-3 to TRBJ2-1; no clear D gene. V was clipped by 5 bases and J by 8 bases, with 13 bases between them. Germline loops: CDR1 SGHTA, CDR2 FQGTGA. The length of the CDR3 is 13 residues. CDR3 in DNA: TGTGCCAGCAGCCCACTCCTGGATGATGAGCAGTTCTTC. Protein sequence: CASSPLLDDEQFF.

V usage is TRBV9 and J usage is TRBJ2-3; 8 bases match TRBD2. Per germline, CDR1 SGDLS and CDR2 YYNGEE. J gave up 5 bases and V 1 base, and 0 bases lay outside the gene matches. This CDR3 is 13 amino acids long. The CDR3 spells CASSVLAGDTQYF. The CDR3 DNA reads TGTGCCAGCAGCGTACTAGCGGGAGATACGCAGTATTTT. Together with reference TRBV9 and TRBJ2-3, the CDR3 gives the full variable domain: DSGVTQTPKHLITATGQRVTLRCSPRSGDLSVYWYQQSLDQGLQFLIQYYNGEERAKGNILERFSAQQFPDLHSELNLSSLELGDSALYFCASSVLAGDTQYFGPGTRLTVL.

In this sample, this clonotype turned up a few times. This chain joins TRBV10-2 and TRBJ2-1; D possibly corresponds to TRBD2 (6 bases). CDR3 length: 17 amino acids. Germline assignment: CDR1 WSHSY and CDR2 SAAADI. V was shortened by 2 bases and J by 0 bases, with 14 bases between the two germline ends. Here the CDR3 reads CASSELGGAASYNEQFF. CDR3 coding DNA: TGCGCCAGCAGTGAGCTGGGCGGGGCGGCCTCCTACAATGAGCAGTTCTTC.

The V call is TRBV28, the J call TRBJ2-2; TRBD2 aligns across 7 bases. CDR3 size: 14 residues. The ends lost 5 bases at V and 7 bases at J; junction bases unmatched: 7. CDR1 and CDR2 from the germline V gene are MDHEN and SYDVKM. The CDR3 here is CASSPAWEGGELFF. DNA of the CDR3: TGTGCCAGCAGTCCCGCCTGGGAGGGCGGGGAGCTGTTTTTT. Complete variable domain (other parts from reference TRBV28 and TRBJ2-2): DVKVTQSSRYLVKRTGEKVFLECVQDMDHENMFWYRQDPGLGLRLIYFSYDVKMKEKGDIPEGYSVSREKKERFSLILESASTNQTSMYLCASSPAWEGGELFFGEGSRLTVL.

This clonotype was observed a few times. The rearrangement links TRBV6-1 to TRBJ1-2; D is ambiguous. The CDR3 sequence is 12 residues long. Germline CDR1 MNHNS, CDR2 SASEGT. V gave up 5 bases and J gave up 8 bases, with 12 bases separating them. In DNA form, the CDR3 reads TGTGCCAGCAGTCAAACCCCCCGGGGCTACACCTTC. Protein product: CASSQTPRGYTF.

This clonotype was counted only a few times. The chain links TRBV7-9 to TRBJ1-2; D possibly corresponds to TRBD1 (6 bases). The V gene's germline CDR1 is SEHNR and CDR2 FQNEAQ (reference sequence). There are 12 residues in the CDR3. The V and J ends lost 5 bases and 4 bases respectively, with 8 bases between them. The CDR3 is CASSRDIYGYTF. The CDR3 DNA reads TGTGCCAGCAGCCGGGACATCTATGGCTACACCTTC.

The V and J genes are TRBV20-1 and TRBJ2-7; 10 nucleotides line up with TRBD2. Per the germline V gene, CDR1 is DFQATT and CDR2 is SNEGSKA (reference sequence). V dropped 4 bases and J dropped 0; count of bases not matched to a gene: 3. The length of the CDR3 is 14 residues. CDR3 protein: CSAKGLAASYEQYF. In DNA form, the CDR3 reads TGCAGTGCTAAAGGACTAGCGGCCTCCTACGAGCAGTACTTC.

The CDR3 bases are TGTGCTAGTGGTTCGAGGTTCGCGGGATCCACAGATACGCAGTATTTT. The encoded protein is CASGSRFAGSTDTQYF. V and J are TRBV12-5 and TRBJ2-3, with D possibly matching TRBD2 (6 bases). Germline assignment: CDR1 LGHNT and CDR2 FRNRAP. The germline V and J ends were trimmed by 4 bases and 2 bases, with 16 bases remaining between them. This CDR3 comprises 16 residues.

The sample holds a few counts of this clonotype. J is TRBJ2-5 and V is TRBV18; the match to TRBD1 covers 8 bases. Germline CDR1 reads KGHSH; CDR2 reads LQKENI. CDR3 length: 16 residues. The V and J ends lost 0 bases and 2 bases, in that order; junction bases with no gene match: 5. The CDR3 here is CASSPPQTGEQETQYF. CDR3 DNA sequence: TGTGCCAGCTCACCACCCCAGACAGGGGAGCAAGAGACCCAGTACTTC.

The chain links TRBV20-1 to TRBJ2-1; D gene unclear. Trimming removed 6 bases from V and 3 bases from J, with 12 bases in between. The CDR3 length is 13 residues. Germline CDR1 DFQATT, CDR2 SNEGSKA (reference sequence). The CDR3 nucleotides read TGCAGTGCCCACCGGGCTGGCTACAATGAGCAGTTCTTC. As protein: CSAHRAGYNEQFF.

This clonotype showed up just a few times. As DNA, the CDR3 is TGTGCCAGCAGCTTGGAAGCCTACCCTAACACAGATACGCAGTATTTT. This sequence encodes CASSLEAYPNTDTQYF. This rearrangement joins TRBV5-4 to TRBJ2-3; D remains ambiguous. V dropped 0 bases and J dropped 2 bases, with 13 bases sitting between them. This CDR3 region has 16 residues. Germline V gives CDR1 SGHNT, CDR2 YYREEE (reference sequence).

This clonotype was detected only a few times. The chain is built from TRBV20-1 and TRBJ2-1; 9 bases fit TRBD1. V shed 7 bases and J 9 bases; nucleotides not matched to a gene: 10. The germline V gene encodes CDR1 DFQATT and CDR2 SNEGSKA (reference sequence). The CDR3 is made up of 13 amino acids. DNA for the CDR3: TGCAGTGGGACAGGGGATCTGGATGGTGAGCAGTTCTTC. Amino acids: CSGTGDLDGEQFF.

J is TRBJ1-1 and V is TRBV7-9, with D maybe TRBD1 (5 bases). Germline V gene lookup returns CDR1 SEHNR and CDR2 FQNEAQ (reference sequence). V lost 3 bases to trimming and J lost 3 bases, with 14 bases between them. The CDR3 has 15 residues. CDR3 in amino acids: CASSLASGSHTEAFF. The DNA for the CDR3 is TGTGCCAGCAGCTTGGCCTCAGGGTCCCACACTGAAGCTTTCTTT.

The sample holds a few counts of this clonotype. V gene TRBV9 combines with J gene TRBJ2-7; D perhaps matches TRBD1 (7 bases). V was trimmed by 0 bases and J by 6 bases, leaving 16 bases between them. This CDR3 is 15 amino acids long. Germline CDR1 is SGDLS and CDR2 is YYNGEE. DNA for the CDR3: TGTGCCAGCAGCGTAGCTCCACAGGGGACTGGCGAGCAGTACTTC. It codes for CASSVAPQGTGEQYF. The full variable domain, its missing parts supplied by reference TRBV9 and TRBJ2-7, is DSGVTQTPKHLITATGQRVTLRCSPRSGDLSVYWYQQSLDQGLQFLIQYYNGEERAKGNILERFSAQQFPDLHSELNLSSLELGDSALYFCASSVAPQGTGEQYFGPGTRLTVT.

In this sample, this clonotype turned up a few times. The V and J genes are TRBV27 and TRBJ2-7, with TRBD1 as a possible D gene (6 bases). In germline, CDR1 is MNHEY, CDR2 SMNVEV (reference sequence). The CDR3 has 14 residues. Trimming left V 4 bases short and J 1 base short, with 11 bases between. Here the CDR3 reads CASSSTGESYEQYF. In DNA form, the CDR3 reads TGTGCCAGCAGTTCGACAGGCGAGTCCTACGAGCAGTACTTC.

The gene calls are TRBV5-1 and TRBJ2-1, with 8 bases matching TRBD2. The J segment lost 7 bases and the V segment lost 1 base, leaving 7 bases of the junction unmatched. CDR1 SGHRS and CDR2 YFSETQ come from the germline V gene. The CDR3 has 15 residues. The CDR3 protein is CASSLQERGGNEQFF. CDR3 in DNA: TGCGCCAGCAGCTTGCAGGAACGGGGGGGGAATGAGCAGTTCTTC.

V usage is TRBV20-1 and J usage is TRBJ2-7; D gene ambiguous. With 5 bases removed from V and 7 bases from J, the gap between germline ends came to 15 bases. Germline values: CDR1 DFQATT, CDR2 SNEGSKA (reference sequence). The CDR3 is 12 residues long. In nucleotides, the CDR3 is TGCAGTGCTCGACCCCCCTTTGGGGAGCAGTACTTC. Translated, it gives CSARPPFGEQYF.